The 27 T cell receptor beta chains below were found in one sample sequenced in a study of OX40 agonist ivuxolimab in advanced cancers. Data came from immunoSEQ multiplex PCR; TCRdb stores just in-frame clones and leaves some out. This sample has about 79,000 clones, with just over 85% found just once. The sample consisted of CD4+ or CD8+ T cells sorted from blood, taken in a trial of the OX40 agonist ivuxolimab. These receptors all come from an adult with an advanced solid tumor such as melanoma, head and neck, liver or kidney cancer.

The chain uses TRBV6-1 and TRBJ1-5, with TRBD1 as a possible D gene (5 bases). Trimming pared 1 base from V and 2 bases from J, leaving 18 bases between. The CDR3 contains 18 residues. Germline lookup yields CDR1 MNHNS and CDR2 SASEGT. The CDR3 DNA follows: TGTGCCAGCAGTGAAGTGGGGGGGAGTGGGATTGGCAATCAGCCCCAGCATTTT. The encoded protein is CASSEVGGSGIGNQPQHF.

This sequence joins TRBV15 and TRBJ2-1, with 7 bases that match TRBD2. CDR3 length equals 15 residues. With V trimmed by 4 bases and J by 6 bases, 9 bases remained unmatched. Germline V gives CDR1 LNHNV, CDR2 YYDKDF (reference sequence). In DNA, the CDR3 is TGTGCCACCAGCAAAGGGAGGGGAGGGCCCAATGAGCAGTTCTTC. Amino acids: CATSKGRGGPNEQFF.

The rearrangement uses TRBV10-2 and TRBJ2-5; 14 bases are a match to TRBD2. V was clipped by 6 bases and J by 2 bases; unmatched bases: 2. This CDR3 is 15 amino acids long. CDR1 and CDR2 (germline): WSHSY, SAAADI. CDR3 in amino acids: CASRGTSGRQETQYF. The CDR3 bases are TGCGCCAGCAGGGGGACTAGCGGGAGACAAGAGACCCAGTACTTC.

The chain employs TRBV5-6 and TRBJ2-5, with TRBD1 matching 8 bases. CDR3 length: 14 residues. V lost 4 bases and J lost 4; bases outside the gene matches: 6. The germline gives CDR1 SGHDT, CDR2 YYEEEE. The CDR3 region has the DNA TGTGCCAGCAGCCAATCACAGGGGGGAGAGACCCAGTACTTC. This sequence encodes CASSQSQGGETQYF.

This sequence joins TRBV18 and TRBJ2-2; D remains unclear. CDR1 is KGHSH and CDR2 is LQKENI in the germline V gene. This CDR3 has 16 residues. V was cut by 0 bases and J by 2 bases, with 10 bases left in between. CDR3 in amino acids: CASSPPPQGNTGELFF. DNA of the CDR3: TGTGCCAGCTCACCACCCCCCCAAGGAAACACCGGGGAGCTGTTTTTT.

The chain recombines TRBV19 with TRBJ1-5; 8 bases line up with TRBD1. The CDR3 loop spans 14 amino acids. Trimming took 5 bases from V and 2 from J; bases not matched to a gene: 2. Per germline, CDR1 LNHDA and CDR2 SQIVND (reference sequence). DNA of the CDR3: TGTGCCAGTAGTGAGACAGGGGGCAATCAGCCCCAGCATTTT. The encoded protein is CASSETGGNQPQHF.

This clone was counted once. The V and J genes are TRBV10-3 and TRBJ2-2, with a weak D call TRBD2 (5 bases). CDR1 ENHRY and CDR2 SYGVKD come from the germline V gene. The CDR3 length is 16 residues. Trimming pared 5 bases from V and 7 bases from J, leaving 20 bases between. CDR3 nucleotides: TGTGCCATCAGTCCCGGTGGTGGAGGCCTCGGCGGGGAGCTGTTTTTT. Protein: CAISPGGGGLGGELFF.

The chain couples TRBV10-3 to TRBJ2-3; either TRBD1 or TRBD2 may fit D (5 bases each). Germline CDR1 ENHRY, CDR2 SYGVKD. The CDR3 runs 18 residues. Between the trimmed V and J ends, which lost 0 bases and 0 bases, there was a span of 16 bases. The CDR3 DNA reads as TGTGCCATCAGTGAGTCGAAAGTGTGGGACGGTAGCACAGATACGCAGTATTTT. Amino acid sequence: CAISESKVWDGSTDTQYF.

DNA of the CDR3: TGTGCCAGCAGCTTAGGTAGTTGGGTTGGGGCCAACGTCCTGACTTTC. It specifies CASSLGSWVGANVLTF. The V gene is TRBV7-2, the J gene TRBJ2-6; D unclear. CDR3 length equals 16 residues. Germline CDR1 is SGHTA and CDR2 is FQGNSA. V dropped 1 base and J dropped 3 bases, with 10 bases sitting between them.

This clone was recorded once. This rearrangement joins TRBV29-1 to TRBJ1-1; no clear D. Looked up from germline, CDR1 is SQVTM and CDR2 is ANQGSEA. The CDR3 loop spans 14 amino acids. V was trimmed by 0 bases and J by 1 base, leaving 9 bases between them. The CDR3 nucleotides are TGCAGCGTTGAAGACGTGCATAGGAACACTGAAGCTTTCTTT. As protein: CSVEDVHRNTEAFF.

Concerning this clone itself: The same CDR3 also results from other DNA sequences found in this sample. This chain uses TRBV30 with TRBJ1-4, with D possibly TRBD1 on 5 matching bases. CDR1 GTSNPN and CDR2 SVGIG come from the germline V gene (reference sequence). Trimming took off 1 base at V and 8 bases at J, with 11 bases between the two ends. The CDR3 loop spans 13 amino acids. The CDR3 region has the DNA TGTGCCTGGAGTGGGCAGGGTGGAGAAAAACTGTTTTTT. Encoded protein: CAWSGQGGEKLFF.

Written as DNA, the CDR3 is TGTGCCAGCAGCAAAGTCGGGGGTGGCAGGAGAGTGGTTGGTGGTGAAGCTTTCTTT. Translation: CASSKVGGGRRVVGGEAFF. The chain uses TRBV21-1 and TRBJ1-1. TRBV21-1 is described as a pseudogene. CDR3 size: 19 residues.

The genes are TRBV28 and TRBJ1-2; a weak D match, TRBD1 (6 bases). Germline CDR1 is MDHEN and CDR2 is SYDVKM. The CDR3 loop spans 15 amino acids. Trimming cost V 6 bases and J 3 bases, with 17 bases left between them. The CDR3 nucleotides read TGTGCCAGCAGAAAGCGGCCACAGGGTCACTATGGCTACACCTTC. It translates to CASRKRPQGHYGYTF.

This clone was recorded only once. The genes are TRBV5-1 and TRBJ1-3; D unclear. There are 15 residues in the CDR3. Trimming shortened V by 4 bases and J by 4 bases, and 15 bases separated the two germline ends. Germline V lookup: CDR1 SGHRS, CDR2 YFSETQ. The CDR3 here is CASSLTIGFGNTIYF. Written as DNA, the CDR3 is TGCGCCAGCAGCCTAACTATTGGTTTCGGAAACACCATATATTTT.

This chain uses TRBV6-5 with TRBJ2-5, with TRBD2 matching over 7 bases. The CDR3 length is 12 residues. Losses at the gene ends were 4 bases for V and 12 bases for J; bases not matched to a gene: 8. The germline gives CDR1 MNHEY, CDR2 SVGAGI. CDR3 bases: TGTGCCAGCAGTTCCTCTAGCGGAGTGAAGTACTTC. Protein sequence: CASSSSSGVKYF.

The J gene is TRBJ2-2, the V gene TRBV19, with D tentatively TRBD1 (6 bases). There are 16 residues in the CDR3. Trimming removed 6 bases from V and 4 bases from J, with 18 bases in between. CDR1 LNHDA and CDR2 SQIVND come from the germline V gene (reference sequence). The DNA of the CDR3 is TGTGCCAGTAGACAGGGCCCAGGGCTGGGCACCGGGGAGCTGTTTTTT. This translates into CASRQGPGLGTGELFF.

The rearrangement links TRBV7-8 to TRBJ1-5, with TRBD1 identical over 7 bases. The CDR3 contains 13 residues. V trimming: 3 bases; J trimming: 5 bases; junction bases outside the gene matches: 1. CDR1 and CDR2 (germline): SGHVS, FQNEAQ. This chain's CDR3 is CASSFDRDQPQHF. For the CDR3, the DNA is TGTGCCAGCAGCTTTGACAGGGATCAGCCCCAGCATTTT.

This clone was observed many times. The CDR3: CASSLPSRNEQYF. CDR3 nucleotides: TGTGCCAGCAGTCTCCCTAGCAGGAACGAGCAGTACTTC. J is TRBJ2-7 and V is TRBV6-5; tentative D call: TRBD2 (5 bases). Trimming cost V 5 bases and J 5 bases, with 13 bases left between them. This CDR3 is 13 amino acids long. Germline CDR1 reads MNHEY; CDR2 reads SVGAGI.

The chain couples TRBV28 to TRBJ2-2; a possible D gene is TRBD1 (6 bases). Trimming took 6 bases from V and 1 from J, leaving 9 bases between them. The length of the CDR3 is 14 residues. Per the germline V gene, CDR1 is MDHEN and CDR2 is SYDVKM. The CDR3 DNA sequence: TGTGCCAGCAGCACACAGGGGAACACCGGGGAGCTGTTTTTT. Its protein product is CASSTQGNTGELFF.

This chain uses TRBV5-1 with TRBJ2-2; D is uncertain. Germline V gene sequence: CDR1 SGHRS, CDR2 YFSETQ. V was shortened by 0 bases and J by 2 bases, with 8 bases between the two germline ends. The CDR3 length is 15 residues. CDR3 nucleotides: TGCGCCAGCAGCTTGGTAGCAGACAACACCGGGGAGCTGTTTTTT. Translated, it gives CASSLVADNTGELFF.

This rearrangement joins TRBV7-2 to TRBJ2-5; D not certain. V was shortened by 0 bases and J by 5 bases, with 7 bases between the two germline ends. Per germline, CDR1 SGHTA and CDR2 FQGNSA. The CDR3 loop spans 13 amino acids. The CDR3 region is CASSLAGDETQYF. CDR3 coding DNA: TGTGCCAGCAGCTTAGCCGGCGACGAGACCCAGTACTTC.

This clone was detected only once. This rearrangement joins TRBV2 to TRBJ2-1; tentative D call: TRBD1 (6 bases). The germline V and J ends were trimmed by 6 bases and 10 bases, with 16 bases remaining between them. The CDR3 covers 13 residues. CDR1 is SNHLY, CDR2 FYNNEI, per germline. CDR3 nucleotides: TGTGCCAGCAGGCAGGGGCAAGGCGGCGAGCAGTTCTTC. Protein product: CASRQGQGGEQFF. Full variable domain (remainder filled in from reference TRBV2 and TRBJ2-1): EPEVTQTPSHQVTQMGQEVILRCVPISNHLYFYWYRQILGQKVEFLVSFYNNEISEKSEIFDDQFSVERPDGSNFTLKIRSTKLEDSAMYFCASRQGQGGEQFFGPGTRLTVL.

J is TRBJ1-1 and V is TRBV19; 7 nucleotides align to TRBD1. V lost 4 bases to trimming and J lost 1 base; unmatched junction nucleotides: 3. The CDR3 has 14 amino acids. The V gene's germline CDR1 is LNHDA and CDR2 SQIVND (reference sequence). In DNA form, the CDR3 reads TGTGCCAGTAGTAGACAGGGATGGAACACTGAAGCTTTCTTT. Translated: CASSRQGWNTEAFF.

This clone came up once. Here the CDR3 reads CASSLSQDGDTQYF. CDR3 nucleotide sequence: TGTGCCAGCAGTTTATCCCAGGACGGAGATACGCAGTATTTT. The V call is TRBV27, the J call TRBJ2-3, with D unresolved. Germline values: CDR1 MNHEY, CDR2 SMNVEV (reference sequence). Deletions cut 0 bases from V and 5 bases from J, with 9 bases between. The CDR3 totals 14 residues.

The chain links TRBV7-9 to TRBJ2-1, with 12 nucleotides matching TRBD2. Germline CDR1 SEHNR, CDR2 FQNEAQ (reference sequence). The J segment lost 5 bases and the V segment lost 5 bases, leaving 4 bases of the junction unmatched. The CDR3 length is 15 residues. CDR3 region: CASSLGLAGNNEQFF. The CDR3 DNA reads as TGTGCCAGCAGCCTAGGACTAGCGGGAAACAATGAGCAGTTCTTC.

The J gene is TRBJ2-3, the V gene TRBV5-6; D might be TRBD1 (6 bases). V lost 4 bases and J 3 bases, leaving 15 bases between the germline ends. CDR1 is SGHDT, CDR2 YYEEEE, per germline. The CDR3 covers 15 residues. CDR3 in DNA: TGTGCCAGCAGCCTTCCAGGGGAGAGGACAGATACGCAGTATTTT. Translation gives CASSLPGERTDTQYF.

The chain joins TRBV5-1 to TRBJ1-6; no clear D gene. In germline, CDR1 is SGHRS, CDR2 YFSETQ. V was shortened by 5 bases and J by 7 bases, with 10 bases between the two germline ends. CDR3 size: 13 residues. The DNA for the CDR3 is TGCGCCAGCAGTCAGGAGTTCAATTCACCCCTCCACTTT. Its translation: CASSQEFNSPLHF.